One sample yielded the 31 T cell receptor beta chains listed below, sequenced in a study of T cells in Graves' hyperthyroidism and ophthalmopathy. The source material, RNA transcripts, was used to amplify TCR beta CDR3 regions. A set of HTBI primers served as the primers for a first-round RT-PCR of the TCR CDR3. TCRdb processed the multiplex PCR reads anew with MiXCR; each CDR3 protein has one entry. The profile shows approximately 320,000 distinct CDR3 sequences, approximately 16% of them singletons. The sequencing sample was made of blood. These receptors all come from a man aged 25-45 years with Graves' hyperthyroidism.

This clonotype was seen only a few times. CDR3 loop: CASSLRTGNGIQPQHF. For the CDR3, the DNA is TGTGCCAGCAGTCTACGTACAGGGAATGGGATTCAGCCCCAGCATTTT. This sequence joins TRBV27 and TRBJ1-5; the D gene is possibly TRBD1 (6 bases). Between the trimmed V and J ends, which lost 5 bases and 6 bases, there was a span of 20 bases. Per germline, CDR1 MNHEY and CDR2 SMNVEV (reference sequence). The CDR3 length is 16 residues.

This clonotype occurred many times. V usage is TRBV30 and J usage is TRBJ1-1; no reliable D call. Germline-derived CDR1 and CDR2 are GTSNPN and SVGIG (reference sequence). V dropped 3 bases and J dropped 10 bases, with 12 bases sitting between them. The CDR3 spans 11 residues. The CDR3 sequence: CAWSQRVGAFF. Here the CDR3 DNA reads TGTGCCTGGAGCCAGAGAGTTGGAGCTTTCTTT.

This clonotype came up a few times. The V and J genes are TRBV20-1 and TRBJ2-7; tentatively, D is TRBD1 (7 bases). The germline V and J ends were trimmed by 6 bases and 6 bases, with 15 bases remaining between them. Per germline, CDR1 DFQATT and CDR2 SNEGSKA (reference sequence). The CDR3 length is 12 residues. The chain's CDR3 is CSARQGGGEQYF. In nucleotides, the CDR3 is TGCAGTGCCAGGCAGGGGGGTGGCGAGCAGTACTTC.

The rearrangement links TRBV27 to TRBJ1-2, with TRBD1 matching over 9 bases. Germline lookup yields CDR1 MNHEY and CDR2 SMNVEV (reference sequence). Germline trimming cut 4 bases from V and 6 bases from J; bases unmatched to any gene: 12. The length of the CDR3 is 16 residues. CDR3 DNA sequence: TGTGCCAGCAGTTCCCACCCGGGGACAGGGAGGAATGGCTACACCTTC. Translated, it gives CASSSHPGTGRNGYTF.

The V gene is TRBV3-1, the J gene TRBJ2-1, with a possible D match to TRBD2 (6 bases). V was trimmed by 4 bases and J by 2 bases, leaving 21 bases between them. CDR1 is LGHDT, CDR2 YNNKEL, per germline (reference sequence). CDR3 length: 18 amino acids. Here the CDR3 DNA reads TGTGCCAGCAGCCTGTGGGGCTGGAGGGCCTCGGCCTACAATGAGCAGTTCTTC. It yields the protein CASSLWGWRASAYNEQFF.

The DNA of the CDR3 is TGTGCCACCAGCCACCTTCGGCAGTTCAATCAGCCCCAGCATTTT. Translating gives CATSHLRQFNQPQHF. This chain links TRBV15 with TRBJ1-5; D gene ambiguous. The germline CDR1 and CDR2 sequences are LNHNV and YYDKDF (reference sequence). The CDR3 is made up of 15 amino acids. V was shortened by 5 bases and J by 3 bases, with 14 bases between the two germline ends.

This clonotype was picked up many times. The CDR3 region is CASNGGGTWDEQFF. The CDR3 DNA reads as TGTGCCAGCAATGGGGGGGGGACGTGGGATGAGCAGTTCTTC. The chain joins TRBV28 to TRBJ2-1, with 7 bases identical to TRBD2. Trimming cost V 7 bases and J 8 bases; bases outside gene matches: 11. Germline V lookup: CDR1 MDHEN, CDR2 SYDVKM. The CDR3 runs 14 residues.

In its sample, this clonotype was seen a few times. Since a much larger clone is just one base distant, this may be a read error. The chain recombines TRBV3-1 with TRBJ2-5; no clear D gene. The V gene's germline CDR1 is LGHDT and CDR2 YNNKEL (reference sequence). V lost 5 bases to trimming and J lost 3 bases, with 4 bases between them. The CDR3 totals 11 residues. Here the CDR3 DNA reads TGTGCCAGCAGCAGAAAAGAGACCCAGTACTTC. Translating it yields CASSRKETQYF.

This clonotype was picked up many times. This chain links TRBV12-3 or TRBV12-4 with TRBJ2-1, with 7 bases that match TRBD2. This CDR3 contains 14 residues. With 9 bases clipped from V and 4 bases from J, the junction kept 9 bases outside the gene matches. CDR3 nucleotide sequence: TGTGCCAGTCTCTCGAGGCGGGAGTACAATGAGCAGTTCTTC. Its translation is CASLSRREYNEQFF.

This clonotype has ten or more counts. The genes are TRBV19 and TRBJ1-1; TRBD1 is a possible D gene (5 bases). Germline CDR1 LNHDA, CDR2 SQIVND (reference sequence). Trimming took 8 bases from V and 7 from J, leaving 11 bases between them. The CDR3 spans 11 residues. CDR3 loop: CASQGFGEAFF. The CDR3 DNA reads as TGTGCCAGTCAGGGATTCGGTGAAGCTTTCTTT.

This clonotype was seen more than once but under ten times. This chain joins TRBV7-9 and TRBJ2-5; 12 bases are a match to TRBD2. The CDR3 is made up of 19 amino acids. Germline values: CDR1 SEHNR, CDR2 FQNEAQ (reference sequence). V gave up 2 bases and J gave up 0 bases; unmatched junction bases: 10. In DNA form, the CDR3 reads TGTGCCAGCAGCTTACTTTGGGCTAGCGGGAGGGGTGACCAAGAGACCCAGTACTTC. Protein: CASSLLWASGRGDQETQYF.

This clonotype was found a few times. J is TRBJ1-2 and V is TRBV5-1; the D is unclear. The CDR3 totals 13 residues. The V gene lost 2 bases and the J gene lost 2 bases, with 7 bases spanning the gap. Germline V gene sequence: CDR1 SGHRS, CDR2 YFSETQ. The CDR3 DNA is TGCGCCAGCAGCTTACCTAACAACTATGGCTACACCTTC. Translating gives CASSLPNNYGYTF.

This clonotype was observed many times. This chain uses TRBV29-1 with TRBJ1-1; D is undetermined. The CDR3 runs 11 residues. Germline V gene lookup returns CDR1 SQVTM and CDR2 ANQGSEA. V dropped 4 bases and J dropped 1 base, with 4 bases sitting between them. As DNA, the CDR3 is TGCAGCGTTGTCTCGAACACTGAAGCTTTCTTT. Protein product: CSVVSNTEAFF. Complete variable domain (other parts from reference TRBV29-1 and TRBJ1-1): SAVISQKPSRDICQRGTSLTIQCQVDSQVTMMFWYRQQPGQSLTLIATANQGSEATYESGFVIDKFPISRPNLTFSTLTVSNMSPEDSSIYLCSVVSNTEAFFGQGTRLTVV.

This clonotype was observed a few times. The CDR3 DNA sequence: TGCAGTGCCCTCATAATCCCCGGACAGGGAGGAAATGAAAAACTGTTTTTT. It is translated as CSALIIPGQGGNEKLFF. The chain has TRBV20-1 and TRBJ1-4; 8 bases fit TRBD1. The CDR3 totals 17 residues. Per germline, CDR1 DFQATT and CDR2 SNEGSKA (reference sequence). The V and J ends lost 6 bases and 5 bases, in that order; junction bases with no gene match: 17.

This clonotype was counted ten times or more. Mismatch with germline at one junction end may stem from a read error. CDR3 region: CTSSQAVGLDEQFF. CDR3 bases: TGTACCAGCAGCCAAGCGGTCGGGTTGGATGAGCAGTTCTTC. The chain joins TRBV3-1 to TRBJ2-1, with D perhaps TRBD2 (5 bases). CDR3 length: 14 residues. The V gene's germline CDR1 is LGHDT and CDR2 YNNKEL (reference sequence).

The chain employs TRBV7-9 and TRBJ1-1; TRBD1 is a possible D gene (5 bases). Between the trimmed V and J ends, which lost 6 bases and 8 bases, there was a span of 16 bases. There are 13 residues in the CDR3. Germline-derived CDR1 and CDR2 are SEHNR and FQNEAQ (reference sequence). The CDR3 region is CASSPGSTGEAFF. DNA for the CDR3: TGTGCCAGCAGTCCAGGGTCGACGGGCGAAGCTTTCTTT.

This chain joins TRBV19 and TRBJ1-2; TRBD1 is a possible D gene (6 bases). V gave up 3 bases and J gave up 6 bases, with 11 bases separating them. The CDR3 covers 13 residues. Germline-derived CDR1 and CDR2 are LNHDA and SQIVND (reference sequence). CDR3 in DNA: TGTGCCAGTAGTATTAACAGGGTAAATGGCTACACCTTC. Protein: CASSINRVNGYTF.

This clonotype occurred a few times. The chain joins TRBV20-1 to TRBJ2-1; D unresolved. The germline gives CDR1 DFQATT, CDR2 SNEGSKA (reference sequence). The CDR3 totals 11 residues. CDR3 sequence (DNA): TGCAGCCTCCCCGCCCCTAATGAGCAGTTCTTC. Encoded protein: CSLPAPNEQFF.

A word on this clonotype: One base away lies a much larger clone, so this may be a sequencing read error. The rearrangement uses TRBV20-1 and TRBJ2-1; a possible D gene is TRBD2 (6 bases). The CDR3 totals 15 residues. The germline CDR1 and CDR2 sequences are DFQATT and SNEGSKA (reference sequence). The CDR3 reads CSAPSLGSSYNEEFF. CDR3 DNA sequence: TGCAGTGCCCCATCGCTCGGGAGCTCCTACAATGAGGAGTTCTTC.

This clonotype was counted a few times. The chain joins TRBV24-1 to TRBJ2-7; D is perhaps TRBD1 (5 bases). Deletions cut 0 bases from V and 0 bases from J, with 14 bases between. This CDR3 region has 17 residues. Germline V gene sequence: CDR1 KGHDR, CDR2 SFDVKD. The CDR3 protein is CATSDLRGGVSSYEQYF. The CDR3 nucleotides are TGTGCCACCAGTGATTTGAGGGGTGGAGTGAGCTCCTACGAGCAGTACTTC.

This chain connects TRBV7-6 to TRBJ2-2; D call uncertain. The CDR3 covers 15 residues. Germline loops: CDR1 SGHVS, CDR2 FNYEAQ. The V end was cut by 5 bases, the J end by 2 bases, with 12 bases between. This CDR3 is CASSPQWGNTGELFF. CDR3 nucleotides: TGTGCCAGCAGCCCCCAGTGGGGTAACACCGGGGAGCTGTTTTTT.

This clonotype was recorded at least ten times. This chain uses TRBV6-1 with TRBJ2-1, with TRBD1 as a possible D gene (5 bases). CDR3 size: 12 residues. Germline lookup yields CDR1 MNHNS and CDR2 SASEGT. Trimming removed 6 bases at V and 7 bases at J, with 10 bases between. For the CDR3, the DNA is TGTGCCAGCAGCCAGGGTCTGAATGAGCAGTTCTTC. Translation gives CASSQGLNEQFF.

This clonotype occurred many times. The rearrangement links TRBV7-6 to TRBJ2-3; possibly TRBD1 for D (5 bases). Germline V gives CDR1 SGHVS, CDR2 FNYEAQ. The CDR3 is 12 residues long. Trimming took 4 bases from V and 8 from J, leaving 10 bases between them. CDR3 in amino acids: CASSYSQGTQYF. The CDR3 DNA follows: TGTGCCAGCAGCTACTCTCAGGGTACGCAGTATTTT.

This clonotype has a handful of counts. This sequence joins TRBV6-1 and TRBJ1-5; D gene unclear. The CDR3 spans 14 residues. V was shortened by 3 bases and J by 10 bases, with 16 bases between the two germline ends. Germline V gene sequence: CDR1 MNHNS, CDR2 SASEGT. The CDR3 reads CASSDRQPRYPQHF. The DNA for the CDR3 is TGTGCCAGCAGTGACAGGCAGCCCCGATACCCCCAGCATTTT.

This clonotype was seen many times. The chain carries TRBV5-1 and TRBJ1-1, with 8 bases that match TRBD1. This CDR3 spans 16 amino acids. The J segment lost 4 bases and the V segment lost 3 bases, leaving 11 bases of the junction unmatched. Germline CDR1 SGHRS, CDR2 YFSETQ. The CDR3 DNA is TGCGCCAGCAGCTCGGGACAGGTCCGAGGGGGCACTGAAGCTTTCTTT. Protein product: CASSSGQVRGGTEAFF.

This clonotype was seen ten or more times. The chain links TRBV29-1 to TRBJ2-3; D gene uncertain. The germline V gene has CDR1 SQVTM and CDR2 ANQGSEA. This CDR3 is 13 amino acids long. The ends were cut back, 5 bases at V and 2 bases at J, with 11 bases in the middle. For the CDR3, the DNA is TGCAGCGTTCGACCCAGGAACACAGATACGCAGTATTTT. It encodes CSVRPRNTDTQYF.

This clonotype was seen at least ten times. The V gene is TRBV12-3 or TRBV12-4, the J gene TRBJ2-7; 9 bases align to TRBD1. The CDR3 is 14 amino acids. With V trimmed by 6 bases and J by 3 bases, 6 bases remained unmatched. The CDR3 sequence is CASRPGQGYYEQYF. The CDR3 region has the DNA TGTGCCAGCAGACCGGGACAGGGCTACTACGAGCAGTACTTC.

The V gene is TRBV7-2, the J gene TRBJ1-1; D ambiguous. This CDR3 has 15 amino acids. The V end lost 0 bases, the J end lost 7 bases, and 15 bases lay between the germline ends. CDR1 and CDR2 (germline): SGHTA, FQGNSA. The CDR3 DNA reads as TGTGCCAGCAGCTTAGCGCTGACCGCCAGATATGAAGCTTTCTTT. The encoded protein is CASSLALTARYEAFF.

Regarding this clonotype: A single base separates this from a much larger clone, so it may be a read error. The gene calls are TRBV7-9 and TRBJ2-3; D remains unclear. The germline V gene has CDR1 SEHNR and CDR2 FQNEAQ (reference sequence). The CDR3 has 16 amino acids. The CDR3 nucleotides are TGTGCCAACAGCTTAGTATTCAACTGGGCCACAGATACGCAGTATTTT. Protein sequence: CANSLVFNWATDTQYF. Full variable domain (rest looked up from reference TRBV7-9 and TRBJ2-3): DTGVSQNPRHKITKRGQNVTFRCDPISEHNRLYWYRQTLGQGPEFLTYFQNEAQLEKSRLLSDRFSAERPKGSFSTLEIQRTEQGDSAMYLCANSLVFNWATDTQYFGPGTRLTVL.

This clonotype was counted ten times or more. The chain links TRBV3-1 to TRBJ2-3; the D is unclear. Germline CDR1 is LGHDT and CDR2 is YNNKEL (reference sequence). V lost 0 bases, J lost 2 bases, and 6 bases lay in between. The CDR3 has 14 residues. CDR3 bases: TGTGCCAGCAGCCAAGATCGTCCCACAGATACGCAGTATTTT. It encodes CASSQDRPTDTQYF.

This clonotype was counted many times. The junction does not match germline at one end; this may be a read error. The genes are TRBV7-9 and TRBJ2-1; D unresolved. This CDR3 region has 15 residues. Germline lookup yields CDR1 SEHNR and CDR2 FQNEAQ (reference sequence). The CDR3 is CASSPLIGSFNEQFF. CDR3 sequence (DNA): TGTGCCAGCAGCCCCCTCATTGGTTCCTTCAATGAGCAGTTCTTC.